The sequence of this T cell receptor (beta chain) was determined in a study of cytomegalovirus exposure and HLA in healthy donors. On this clone itself: Relative to the germline gene, one junction end is altered; a read error may explain this.

Germline V gives CDR1 PRHDT, CDR2 FYEKMQ (reference sequence). The CDR3 covers 15 residues. This PCR relied on a set of 60 Vbeta primers and 13 Jbeta primers. Generated by immunoSEQ multiplex PCR, the TCRdb table keeps only in-frame clones and is missing some. Seen here are approximately 190,000 clones, about 80% observed once, and the top ten hold 13% to 15%. Healthy bone marrow donors supplied every sample. The gene calls are TRBV13 and TRBJ2-1; 7 nucleotides agree with TRBD2. The receptor was derived from a woman aged 25 to 45 in good health and CMV-seropositive. What was sequenced was PBMCs. CDR3 in DNA: TGTGCCAGCAGCCTAGGACTAGGCTCATACAATGAGCAGTTCTTC. Its translation: CASSLGLGSYNEQFF.